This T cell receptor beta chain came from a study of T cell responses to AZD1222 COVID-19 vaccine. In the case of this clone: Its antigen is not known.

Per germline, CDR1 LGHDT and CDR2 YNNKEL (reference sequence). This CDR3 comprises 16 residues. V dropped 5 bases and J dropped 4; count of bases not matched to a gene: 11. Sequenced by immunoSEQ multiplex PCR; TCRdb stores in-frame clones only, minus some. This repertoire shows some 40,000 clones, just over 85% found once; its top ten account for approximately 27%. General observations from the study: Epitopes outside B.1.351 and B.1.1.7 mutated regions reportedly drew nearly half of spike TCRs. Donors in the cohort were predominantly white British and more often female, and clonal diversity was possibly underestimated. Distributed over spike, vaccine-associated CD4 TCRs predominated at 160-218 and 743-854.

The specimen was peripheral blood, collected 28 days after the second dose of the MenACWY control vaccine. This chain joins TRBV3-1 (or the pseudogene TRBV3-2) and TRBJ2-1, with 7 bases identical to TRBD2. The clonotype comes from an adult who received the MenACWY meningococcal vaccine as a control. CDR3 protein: CASSTLRQAGYNEQFF. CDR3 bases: TGTGCCAGCAGCACGCTTCGACAAGCGGGATACAATGAGCAGTTCTTC.